What follows are 25 T cell receptor beta chains derived from one specimen sequenced in a study of blood T cell repertoires in COVID-19. Clones were sequenced by immunoSEQ multiplex PCR, and TCRdb holds only the in-frame ones, with some missing. The repertoire consists of about 330,000 clones, with more than 75% occurring once and the leading ten covering 4%. The sequencing input was peripheral blood. These TCRs come from a woman between 45 and 65 years old with active or convalescent COVID-19.

V usage is TRBV29-1 and J usage is TRBJ1-1; no clear D. The V end was cut by 6 bases, the J end by 3 bases, with 8 bases between. Germline CDR1 SQVTM, CDR2 ANQGSEA. The CDR3 sequence is 11 residues long. The CDR3 nucleotides read TGCAGCGTGTCTTCAGACACTGAAGCTTTCTTT. Its translation is CSVSSDTEAFF.

V usage is TRBV7-9 and J usage is TRBJ2-7; 7 bases are shared with TRBD1. V lost 5 bases, J lost 0 bases, and 7 bases stayed unmatched. CDR1 SEHNR and CDR2 FQNEAQ come from the germline V gene (reference sequence). The CDR3 runs to 15 residues. CDR3 bases: TGTGCCAGCAGCCCGGGGACAGAACTCTCCTACGAGCAGTACTTC. Its translation is CASSPGTELSYEQYF.

This chain links TRBV9 with TRBJ1-6; D possibly corresponds to TRBD1 (5 bases). Looked up from germline, CDR1 is SGDLS and CDR2 is YYNGEE. Trimming pared 4 bases from V and 10 bases from J, leaving 15 bases between. The CDR3 loop spans 14 amino acids. The CDR3: CASSPRDLGSPLHF. The CDR3 coding sequence is TGTGCCAGCAGCCCCAGGGACTTGGGGTCACCCCTCCACTTT. Based on the CDR3 plus reference TRBV9 and TRBJ1-6, the full variable domain is DSGVTQTPKHLITATGQRVTLRCSPRSGDLSVYWYQQSLDQGLQFLIQYYNGEERAKGNILERFSAQQFPDLHSELNLSSLELGDSALYFCASSPRDLGSPLHFGNGTRLTVT.

V is TRBV5-5 and J is TRBJ1-1; tentatively, D is TRBD1 (6 bases). Trimming stripped 3 bases from V and 1 base from J, with 16 bases between. CDR1 is SGHKS and CDR2 is YYEKEE in the germline V gene (reference sequence). There are 16 residues in the CDR3. This chain's CDR3 is CASSWRTDARNTEAFF. The CDR3 DNA reads as TGTGCCAGCAGCTGGAGGACAGACGCAAGGAACACTGAAGCTTTCTTT.

V usage is TRBV9 and J usage is TRBJ2-3; D uncertain. The CDR3 consists of 16 residues. V lost 0 bases to trimming and J lost 2 bases, with 13 bases between them. Per germline, CDR1 SGDLS and CDR2 YYNGEE. The CDR3, as DNA: TGTGCCAGCAGCGTAGGCATCTACGCTTCCACAGATACGCAGTATTTT. Translation gives CASSVGIYASTDTQYF. Full variable domain (outside the CDR3, taken from reference TRBV9 and TRBJ2-3): DSGVTQTPKHLITATGQRVTLRCSPRSGDLSVYWYQQSLDQGLQFLIQYYNGEERAKGNILERFSAQQFPDLHSELNLSSLELGDSALYFCASSVGIYASTDTQYFGPGTRLTVL.

The chain couples TRBV5-6 to TRBJ1-2; TRBD1 aligns across 8 bases. This CDR3 has 15 amino acids. Germline lookup yields CDR1 SGHDT and CDR2 YYEEEE. V was clipped by 6 bases and J by 8 bases; unmatched bases: 15. CDR3 amino acids: CASMKLGTGASGYTF. The CDR3 region has the DNA TGTGCCAGCATGAAACTCGGGACAGGCGCAAGCGGCTACACCTTC.

V usage is TRBV19 and J usage is TRBJ2-2; no reliable D call. The germline V gene has CDR1 LNHDA and CDR2 SQIVND (reference sequence). Trimming shortened V by 7 bases and J by 0 bases, and 3 bases separated the two germline ends. This CDR3 region has 12 residues. CDR3 amino acids: CASTANTGELFF. Here the CDR3 DNA reads TGTGCCAGTACAGCGAACACCGGGGAGCTGTTTTTT.

This chain links TRBV7-2 with TRBJ1-4, with TRBD1 as a possible D gene (6 bases). Germline V gene data show CDR1 as SGHTA and CDR2 as FQGNSA. V shed 3 bases and J shed 5 bases, with 13 bases lying between them. The CDR3 sequence is 15 residues long. CDR3 protein: CASSFTGLPNEKLFF. The CDR3 nucleotides are TGTGCCAGCAGCTTTACAGGGTTACCCAATGAAAAACTGTTTTTT.

V is TRBV29-1 and J is TRBJ2-4; D perhaps matches TRBD1 (6 bases). Trimming stripped 4 bases from V and 9 bases from J, with 13 bases between. Looked up from germline, CDR1 is SQVTM and CDR2 is ANQGSEA. CDR3 size: 12 residues. CDR3 residues: CSVGGDMPIQYF. CDR3 nucleotide sequence: TGCAGCGTTGGTGGGGACATGCCCATTCAGTACTTC.

The J gene is TRBJ2-7, the V gene TRBV30; a weak D match, TRBD1 (5 bases). V was pared by 0 bases and J by 2 bases, with 11 bases between. The CDR3 contains 14 residues. The germline CDR1 and CDR2 sequences are GTSNPN and SVGIG (reference sequence). The CDR3 DNA reads as TGTGCCTGGAGTGTAAAGGGCAGGGCCTACGAGCAGTACTTC. Amino acid sequence: CAWSVKGRAYEQYF.

The chain is built from TRBV7-9 and TRBJ2-1; D is perhaps TRBD2 (6 bases). This CDR3 has 16 amino acids. The V gene lost 1 base and the J gene lost 8 bases, with 18 bases spanning the gap. Germline CDR1 and CDR2: SEHNR and FQNEAQ (reference sequence). This CDR3 is CASSLGSPGGNDEQFF. The CDR3 nucleotides read TGTGCCAGCAGCTTAGGCTCCCCAGGAGGGAACGATGAGCAGTTCTTC.

The CDR3 sequence is CASSLYGAGRGSYNEQFF. In DNA, the CDR3 is TGTGCCAGCAGTTTATATGGAGCGGGTAGGGGCTCCTACAATGAGCAGTTCTTC. The rearrangement joins TRBV27 to TRBJ2-1; D perhaps matches TRBD2 (6 bases). The germline gives CDR1 MNHEY, CDR2 SMNVEV (reference sequence). The CDR3 runs 18 residues. V shed 1 base and J shed 0 bases, with 16 bases lying between them.

V is TRBV3-1 (or the pseudogene TRBV3-2) and J is TRBJ1-1, with 7 nucleotides matching TRBD1. The CDR3 has 16 amino acids. Germline CDR1 LGHDT, CDR2 YNNKEL (reference sequence). The V segment lost 1 base and the J segment 1 base; nucleotides outside the gene matches: 6. The CDR3 DNA reads as TGTGCCAGCAGCCAAGCCTCAGGGACAGCGAACACTGAAGCTTTCTTT. Encoded protein: CASSQASGTANTEAFF.

The chain couples TRBV6-4 to TRBJ2-3; a possible D gene is TRBD2 (6 bases). Germline CDR1 is MRHNA and CDR2 is SNTAGT. The CDR3 covers 15 residues. With 6 bases removed from V and 4 bases from J, the gap between germline ends came to 17 bases. In nucleotides, the CDR3 is TGTGCCAGCAGCGATAGCGGTGGGAGAGCAGATACGCAGTATTTT. Translating gives CASSDSGGRADTQYF.

The rearrangement uses TRBV4-3 and TRBJ2-1, with 8 bases identical to TRBD2. The junction had 2 bases not matched to a gene; V was cut back by 4 bases and J by 0 bases. From germline, CDR1 is LGHNA and CDR2 YSLEER. The length of the CDR3 is 15 residues. Here the CDR3 DNA reads TGCGCCAGCAGCCCTGGGACTAGCTCCTACAATGAGCAGTTCTTC. Translating gives CASSPGTSSYNEQFF.

The CDR3 loop is CSACGGNEKLFF. DNA for the CDR3: TGCAGCGCATGCGGAGGTAATGAAAAACTGTTTTTT. The chain uses TRBV29-1 and TRBJ1-4; D is undetermined. Germline V CDR1 and CDR2: SQVTM, ANQGSEA. CDR3 length: 12 amino acids. The V end lost 7 bases, the J end lost 4 bases, and 10 bases lay between the germline ends.

The chain employs TRBV14 and TRBJ1-2; 9 bases map to TRBD1. CDR1 and CDR2 (germline): SGHDN, FVKESK. J gave up 4 bases and V 4 bases, and 10 bases lay outside the gene matches. The CDR3 contains 16 residues. In nucleotides, the CDR3 is TGTGCCAGCAGCCCAGGGCTGTTGGACAGGGGCTATGGCTACACCTTC. Its protein is CASSPGLLDRGYGYTF.

The V gene is TRBV2, the J gene TRBJ2-5, with 8 bases lining up with TRBD1. V lost 5 bases, J lost 5 bases, and 4 bases stayed unmatched. The CDR3 has 13 amino acids. Looked up from germline, CDR1 is SNHLY and CDR2 is FYNNEI. The CDR3 is CASSSRGLETQYF. CDR3 DNA sequence: TGTGCCAGCAGTTCCAGGGGGCTCGAGACCCAGTACTTC.

V is TRBV11-3 and J is TRBJ2-3, with a tentative D call TRBD1 (5 bases). The CDR3 length is 14 residues. V lost 0 bases and J lost 6, with 10 bases in between. The germline CDR1 and CDR2 sequences are SGHNT and YENEEA. CDR3 sequence (DNA): TGTGCCAGCAGCTTAGATAAGAAGGGGGATACGCAGTATTTT. Protein: CASSLDKKGDTQYF.

The chain employs TRBV4-1 and TRBJ2-3; 12 bases line up with TRBD2. Unmatched junction bases numbered 6, after V lost 1 base and J lost 7 bases. The length of the CDR3 is 16 residues. Looked up from germline, CDR1 is MGHRA and CDR2 is YSYEKL. The CDR3 region has the DNA TGCGCCAGCAGCCAAGCCAGACTAGCGGGGGTATATACGCAGTATTTT. It encodes CASSQARLAGVYTQYF.

The chain carries TRBV7-2 and TRBJ1-1, with no clear D. Per the germline V gene, CDR1 is SGHTA and CDR2 is FQGNSA. V was trimmed by 2 bases and J by 1 base, leaving 8 bases between them. CDR3 length: 14 residues. CDR3 region: CASSLREGNTEAFF. CDR3 coding DNA: TGTGCCAGCAGCTTACGTGAGGGGAACACTGAAGCTTTCTTT.

The CDR3 region is CASSSRGGAYNEQFF. In nucleotides, the CDR3 is TGTGCCAGCAGCTCCCGAGGGGGGGCCTACAATGAGCAGTTCTTC. The V call is TRBV13, the J call TRBJ2-1, with D perhaps TRBD2 (7 bases). The CDR3 has 15 amino acids. Germline V CDR1 and CDR2: PRHDT, FYEKMQ (reference sequence). V lost 4 bases and J 2 bases, leaving 12 bases between the germline ends.

The chain uses TRBV4-3 and TRBJ2-2; 12 positions agree with TRBD2. Trimming removed 3 bases from V and 1 base from J; junction bases left unmatched: 6. The CDR3 spans 18 residues. Germline V lookup: CDR1 LGHNA, CDR2 YSLEER. In DNA form, the CDR3 reads TGCGCCAGCAGCCAGGAACTAGCGGGGGGCTTGAACACCGGGGAGCTGTTTTTT. This gives the protein CASSQELAGGLNTGELFF.

The J gene is TRBJ1-1, the V gene TRBV2; D uncertain. With 5 bases removed from V and 1 base from J, the gap between germline ends came to 11 bases. Germline values: CDR1 SNHLY, CDR2 FYNNEI. This CDR3 has 14 residues. CDR3 DNA sequence: TGTGCCAGCAGTTCCAGAACCCGGAACACTGAAGCTTTCTTT. Translation gives CASSSRTRNTEAFF.

This chain uses TRBV29-1 with TRBJ1-2; D possibly corresponds to TRBD1 (5 bases). This CDR3 has 14 residues. CDR1 and CDR2 from the germline V gene are SQVTM and ANQGSEA. Trimming shortened V by 4 bases and J by 10 bases, and 22 bases separated the two germline ends. The CDR3 DNA is TGCAGCGTTGGAGATTCCAGGCAGGGTAACTTCTACACCTTC. It specifies CSVGDSRQGNFYTF.